This T cell receptor (beta chain) was identified in a study of blood T cells in healthy people across ages. Study-level results: Comparison with aged donors showed that long-lived donors had more naive CD4+ cells and higher diversity.

About this clonotype itself: The antigen is unknown.

Primers used in a second PCR of about 6 to 11 cycles were a sample-barcoded 5' primer and a J-beta primer mix. TCRdb ran MiXCR on the 5' RACE reads and lists one entry per CDR3 protein. In the table there are roughly 550,000 distinct CDR3 sequences, about 25% of which are singletons. The data also belong to a second study, concerning T cells of mothers and their children. That paper states: Per mother, over 9.5 million TCR beta CDR3 reads were obtained; per child, roughly 2.9 million. Whether related or unrelated, pairs show similar shaping of TCR recombination output by thymic selection.

This receptor was obtained from a boy aged 5 to 17 in good health. The sample consisted of blood.

In DNA, the CDR3 is TGCAGTGCTAGAGAGGCGGGGCTGAAAAACATTCAGTACTTC. Translation gives CSAREAGLKNIQYF. The rearrangement links TRBV20-1 to TRBJ2-4; TRBD2 might be the D (6 bases). Germline-derived CDR1 and CDR2 are DFQATT and SNEGSKA (reference sequence). CDR3 length: 14 amino acids. V lost 0 bases to trimming and J lost 4 bases, with 10 bases between them.